This T cell receptor (beta chain) was obtained from a study of somatic mutations in cytotoxic T cells in rheumatoid arthritis. The method was immunoSEQ multiplex PCR; TCRdb's version includes in-frame clones alone and lacks a portion of them. The table has approximately 8,200 clones, under 80% seen once. This clone was observed a few times. Its antigen is currently unknown. Trimming stripped 6 bases from V and 5 bases from J, with 11 bases between. The CDR3 covers 12 residues. CDR1 and CDR2 from the germline V gene are MGHDK and SYGVNS. Regarding the study as a whole: Within 8 of 65 patients, the single biggest CD8+ clone made up more than 20% of CD8+ cells. The identity of the antigens targeted by the expanded CD8+ clones remained unknown.

This chain uses TRBV25-1 with TRBJ2-7; D perhaps matches TRBD2 (7 bases). The sequenced sample consisted of CD8+ T cells sorted from blood. This TCR was sampled from an adult with rheumatoid arthritis. This CDR3 reads CASSEGGNEQYF. In DNA form, the CDR3 reads TGTGCCAGCAGCGAGGGGGGGAACGAGCAGTACTTC.